The entry below describes one T cell receptor beta chain. This entry is derived from a study of blood T cell repertoires in COVID-19. Across the whole study: Collection of acute and convalescent COVID-19 samples took place in the United States, Italy and Spain. PBMCs, B-cell-depleted T cells, or T cells were the source of the cDNA or gDNA that made up the material.

The CDR3 totals 15 residues. V lost 2 bases and J lost 8, with 18 bases in between. Germline loops: CDR1 ENHRY, CDR2 SYGVKD. Source study methods: Scientists estimated how many nucleated cells there were by amplifying reference gene primers. Sequenced by immunoSEQ multiplex PCR; TCRdb stores in-frame clones only, minus some. That table supplies the V and J calls and clone size; D and trimming were determined from the DNA. This table has 190,000 or so clones, about four fifths appearing once. The sequence was obtained from a man aged 45 to 65 with active or convalescent COVID-19. Sequenced sample: peripheral blood. This chain joins TRBV10-3 and TRBJ1-2, with a weak D call TRBD1 (6 bases). The CDR3 DNA reads TGTGCCATCAGTGAGATGAGTTTGGGGGCGGGCGGCTACACCTTC. Its translation is CAISEMSLGAGGYTF.